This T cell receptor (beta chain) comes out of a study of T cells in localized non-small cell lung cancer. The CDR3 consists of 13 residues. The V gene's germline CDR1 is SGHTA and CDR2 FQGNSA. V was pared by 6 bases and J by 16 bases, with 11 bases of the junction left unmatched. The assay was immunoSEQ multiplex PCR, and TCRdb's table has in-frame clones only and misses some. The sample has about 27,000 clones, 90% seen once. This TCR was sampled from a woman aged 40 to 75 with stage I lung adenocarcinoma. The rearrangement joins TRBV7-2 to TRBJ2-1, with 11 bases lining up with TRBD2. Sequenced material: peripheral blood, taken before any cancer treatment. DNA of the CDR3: TGTGCCAGCAGGCAAGGACTAGCGGGCCACAAATTCTTC. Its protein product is CASRQGLAGHKFF. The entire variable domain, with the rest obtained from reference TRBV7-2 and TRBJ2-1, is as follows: GAGVSQSPSNKVTEKGKDVELRCDPISGHTALYWYRQSLGQGLEFLIYFQGNSAPDKSGLPSDRFSAERTGGSVSTLTIQRTQQEDSAVYLCASRQGLAGHKFFGPGTRLTVL.